The 20 T cell receptor beta chains in this list originate from one sample, sequenced in a study of blood T cells in healthy people across ages. Together with a sample-barcoded 5' primer, a J-beta primer mix was included in a second PCR lasting about 7 to 12 cycles. Each CDR3 protein gets one entry after TCRdb re-called the 5' RACE reads with MiXCR. There are 1,800,000 or so distinct CDR3 sequences in the sample; roughly two fifths occur only once, and approximately 22% lies in the top ten. Input material: blood. Receptors were obtained from a human donor in good health.

The chain is built from TRBV7-3 and TRBJ2-1, with 9 bases matching TRBD2. Trimming at V came to 4 bases and at J to 0 bases, leaving 4 bases not matched to a gene. Germline values: CDR1 SGHTA, CDR2 FQGTGA. The CDR3 totals 16 residues. Here the CDR3 reads CASSSLAGASYNEQFF. DNA for the CDR3: TGTGCCAGCAGCTCCTTAGCGGGGGCCTCCTACAATGAGCAGTTCTTC.

The rearrangement links TRBV6-1 to TRBJ2-3; 8 positions agree with TRBD2. Trimming at V came to 3 bases and at J to 2 bases, leaving 4 bases not matched to a gene. Looked up from germline, CDR1 is MNHNS and CDR2 is SASEGT. The CDR3 spans 15 residues. Here the CDR3 reads CASSDRGGFTDTQYF. The CDR3 coding sequence is TGTGCCAGCAGTGATCGCGGGGGGTTCACAGATACGCAGTATTTT.

The chain couples TRBV9 to TRBJ2-3; maybe TRBD1 (7 bases). The CDR3 is made up of 14 amino acids. Germline values: CDR1 SGDLS, CDR2 YYNGEE. V lost 2 bases and J 5 bases, leaving 12 bases between the germline ends. The CDR3 nucleotides are TGTGCCAGCAGCGTCCAGGGGGGTCAAGATACGCAGTATTTT. Protein product: CASSVQGGQDTQYF. The complete variable domain, with remaining parts taken from reference TRBV9 and TRBJ2-3, reads DSGVTQTPKHLITATGQRVTLRCSPRSGDLSVYWYQQSLDQGLQFLIQYYNGEERAKGNILERFSAQQFPDLHSELNLSSLELGDSALYFCASSVQGGQDTQYFGPGTRLTVL.

This clonotype was detected once. V gene TRBV24-1 combines with J gene TRBJ2-5; D possibly corresponds to TRBD1 (5 bases). CDR3 length: 15 amino acids. V lost 3 bases to trimming and J lost 5 bases, with 15 bases between them. CDR1 KGHDR and CDR2 SFDVKD come from the germline V gene. The CDR3 protein is CATSDSQGIGETQYF. As DNA, the CDR3 is TGTGCCACCAGTGATAGTCAGGGAATAGGGGAGACCCAGTACTTC.

The gene calls are TRBV18 and TRBJ1-1; D is ambiguous. The CDR3 sequence is 14 residues long. V shed 1 base and J shed 1 base, with 7 bases lying between them. CDR1 is KGHSH and CDR2 is LQKENI in the germline V gene. CDR3 amino acids: CASSPQEGNTEAFF. CDR3 bases: TGTGCCAGCTCACCACAGGAAGGGAACACTGAAGCTTTCTTT.

This clonotype was counted only a few times. The CDR3 loop is CASSLIGPSGGPYEQYF. Written as DNA, the CDR3 is TGTGCCAGCAGTTTAATCGGGCCTAGCGGGGGCCCCTACGAGCAGTACTTC. V is TRBV12-3 or TRBV12-4 and J is TRBJ2-7; 10 positions match TRBD2. Losses at the gene ends were 2 bases for V and 2 bases for J; bases not matched to a gene: 9. The CDR3 spans 17 residues.

The CDR3 region has the DNA TGCGCCAGCAGTCTATATAGCCCCTATACGGGACAGGGAAACTATGGCTACACCTTC. Amino acids: CASSLYSPYTGQGNYGYTF. The gene calls are TRBV4-1 and TRBJ1-2, with 9 bases that match TRBD1. The ends lost 6 bases at V and 2 bases at J; junction bases unmatched: 19. From germline, CDR1 is MGHRA and CDR2 YSYEKL. The CDR3 extends over 19 amino acids.

The chain uses TRBV6-2 or TRBV6-3 and TRBJ2-2; TRBD1 agrees at 8 bases. This CDR3 has 18 amino acids. Germline V gene data show CDR1 as MNHEY and CDR2 as SVGEGT. The junction had 18 bases not matched to a gene; V was cut back by 4 bases and J by 8 bases. CDR3 DNA: TGTGCCAGCAGTTCCCATATTCGACAGGGGTCAAAACGAGGGGAGCTGTTTTTT. Its translation is CASSSHIRQGSKRGELFF.

The chain joins TRBV7-2 to TRBJ2-1; weak D call: TRBD2 (6 bases). The J call may be in error: the DNA end matches TRBJ2-7 better. From germline, CDR1 is SGHTA and CDR2 FQGNSA. The CDR3 covers 16 residues. Here the CDR3 DNA reads TGTGCCAGCAGCTGGGGACTCCTGAGCTCCTACAATGAGCAGTACTTC. It yields the protein CASSWGLLSSYNEQYF.

This rearrangement joins TRBV9 to TRBJ1-1; no clear D. This CDR3 has 14 amino acids. Trimming shortened V by 3 bases and J by 0 bases, and 9 bases separated the two germline ends. Germline-derived CDR1 and CDR2 are SGDLS and YYNGEE. This CDR3 reads CASSARGLNTEAFF. The CDR3 nucleotides read TGTGCCAGCAGCGCCCGGGGTCTGAACACTGAAGCTTTCTTT. Using reference TRBV9 and TRBJ1-1 for the parts outside the CDR3, the full variable domain is DSGVTQTPKHLITATGQRVTLRCSPRSGDLSVYWYQQSLDQGLQFLIQYYNGEERAKGNILERFSAQQFPDLHSELNLSSLELGDSALYFCASSARGLNTEAFFGQGTRLTVV.

About this clonotype: At one of its ends the junction is not consistent with the germline gene, which may arise from a read error. Written as DNA, the CDR3 is TGTGCCAGCTCACCACCGCTTCGGACTGGAGGCACGGATACGCAGTATTTT. Protein product: CASSPPLRTGGTDTQYF. The chain links TRBV18 to TRBJ2-3; D is perhaps TRBD2 (5 bases). Germline V CDR1 and CDR2: KGHSH, LQKENI. The CDR3 is 17 residues long.

This clonotype was picked up one time. The rearrangement uses TRBV7-2 and TRBJ2-3, with TRBD2 as a possible D gene (5 bases). Between the trimmed V and J ends, which lost 6 bases and 9 bases, there was a span of 22 bases. The CDR3 is 15 amino acids. CDR1 and CDR2 from the germline V gene are SGHTA and FQGNSA. The CDR3 region is CASSLNPGSGETQYF. The DNA for the CDR3 is TGTGCCAGCAGTCTTAACCCGGGGTCTGGAGAGACGCAGTATTTT.

This clonotype was counted between two and nine times. The rearrangement joins TRBV5-1 to TRBJ1-5; 8 positions match TRBD1. The length of the CDR3 is 20 residues. With V trimmed by 2 bases and J by 3 bases, 19 bases remained unmatched. Germline CDR1 and CDR2: SGHRS and YFSETQ. The CDR3 DNA sequence: TGCGCCAGCAGCTTAGGTCCACTTCACGCGGGACAGGTGGTCAATCAGCCCCAGCATTTT. This translates into CASSLGPLHAGQVVNQPQHF.

The V gene is TRBV4-3, the J gene TRBJ2-4, with a possible D match to TRBD2 (5 bases). This CDR3 is built from 18 residues. V shed 0 bases and J shed 2 bases, with 17 bases lying between them. Looked up from germline, CDR1 is LGHNA and CDR2 is YSLEER. The CDR3 DNA reads TGCGCCAGCAGCCAAGATCGAACGGGAAGGTGGACCAAAAACATTCAGTACTTC. Translating it yields CASSQDRTGRWTKNIQYF.

The rearrangement joins TRBV7-2 to TRBJ2-5, with D perhaps TRBD1 (7 bases). V lost 7 bases and J 6 bases, leaving 15 bases between the germline ends. CDR3 length: 13 residues. Germline V CDR1 and CDR2: SGHTA, FQGNSA. The CDR3 sequence is CASTRRGLKTQYF. CDR3 bases: TGTGCCAGCACCCGGAGGGGGCTGAAGACCCAGTACTTC.

This rearrangement joins TRBV5-1 to TRBJ1-4, with TRBD1 matching over 7 bases. V trimming: 7 bases; J trimming: 4 bases; junction bases outside the gene matches: 4. The CDR3 length is 13 residues. Germline CDR1 reads SGHRS; CDR2 reads YFSETQ. CDR3 amino acids: CASSGQHNEKLFF. The CDR3 nucleotides are TGCGCCAGCTCGGGACAGCATAATGAAAAACTGTTTTTT.

The rearrangement links TRBV4-1 to TRBJ2-7; 8 bases agree with TRBD2. The tail of the sequence fits TRBJ2-5 better, so the J call may be wrong. Germline assignment: CDR1 MGHRA and CDR2 YSYEKL. The CDR3 is 15 amino acids. The CDR3 sequence: CASSQVPGLGETQYF. The DNA of the CDR3 is TGCGCCAGCAGCCAAGTCCCGGGACTAGGGGAGACCCAGTACTTC.

This rearrangement joins TRBV20-1 to TRBJ2-5, with a possible D match to TRBD2 (6 bases). Matching the DNA end better, TRBJ2-7 makes the J call doubtful. There are 15 residues in the CDR3. Germline loops: CDR1 DFQATT, CDR2 SNEGSKA (reference sequence). CDR3 in amino acids: CSARDPRRGWDEQYF. Written as DNA, the CDR3 is TGCAGTGCTAGAGATCCCAGGCGGGGTTGGGACGAGCAGTACTTC.

Written as DNA, the CDR3 is TGCGCCAGCAGCCTCCAGAGCCCTACAGATGGCTACACCTTC. Translation: CASSLQSPTDGYTF. V and J are TRBV5-1 and TRBJ1-2; no reliable D call. This CDR3 comprises 14 residues. The V gene's germline CDR1 is SGHRS and CDR2 YFSETQ. Trimming pared 4 bases from V and 6 bases from J, leaving 16 bases between.

Remarks on this clonotype: This may be a read error: a much more frequent sequence differs by one nucleotide. The V and J genes are TRBV18 and TRBJ2-3; D possibly corresponds to TRBD1 (6 bases). The germline V gene has CDR1 KGHSH and CDR2 LQKENI. This CDR3 region has 15 residues. CDR3 sequence reads: CTSSPYVSGADTQYF. CDR3 coding DNA: TGTACCAGCTCACCCTATGTATCAGGGGCAGATACGCAGTATTTT.